The T cell receptor (beta chain) described here comes from a study of cytomegalovirus exposure and HLA in healthy donors. Overall study results and limits: While the bulk of TCR sequences proved rare, some public TCRs turned up in many donors.

Some clones are missing from TCRdb's copy, which holds only in-frame ones; the method was immunoSEQ multiplex PCR. The repertoire has some 170,000 clones, approximately 86% of them found once; the top ten carry 2% to 2.5%. Remarks on this clone: What it binds is not known.

The CDR3 totals 14 residues. V was clipped by 4 bases and J by 2 bases, with 10 bases between them. Germline V gives CDR1 SGHDT, CDR2 YYEEEE. The TCR was taken from a woman in her late teens or twenties in good health and CMV-seronegative. This chain uses TRBV5-6 with TRBJ2-1, with D maybe TRBD1 (6 bases). The sample taken for sequencing was PBMCs. The CDR3 region is CASSNYRAYNEQFF. The CDR3 nucleotides are TGTGCCAGCAGCAACTACAGGGCCTACAATGAGCAGTTCTTC.